This T cell receptor (beta chain) appears in the sequencing data of a study of T cells expressing NK-cell markers. Study as a whole: Sequenced donors, eight in total, included seven who were HCMV-seropositive and one who was seronegative.

UMIs accompanied the 5'RACE template switching by which TCR beta cDNA was made. After re-calling the 5' RACE reads, TCRdb lists one entry per CDR3 protein, DNA absent. There are about 460,000 distinct CDR3 sequences in the sample, with approximately 1.5% held by the top ten. In germline, CDR1 is DFQATT, CDR2 SNEGSKA (reference sequence). The CDR3 has 15 amino acids. Findings and limits, study-wide: HCMV specificity of the expanded NKG2C+ T cell clones was not established. The leading position in the CD3+CD56-NKG2C+ fraction of four donors also went to these clonotypes.

Worth noting for this clonotype: Antigen unknown.

The chain is built from TRBV20-1 and TRBJ1-6. This receptor was taken from a woman in her fifties or sixties in good health. Material: blood T cells: a sorted CD56 or NKG2C T cell subset, CD4+ or CD8+ T cells, or bulk PBMC T cells (not recorded which). The CDR3 region is CSAREGPFGNSPLHF.